The 2 T cell receptor beta chains reported below all come from one sample, sequenced in a study of T cells in Graves' hyperthyroidism and ophthalmopathy. Amplified TCR beta CDR3 regions came from RNA transcripts. Primed by the HTBI set, a first-round RT-PCR was run on the TCR CDR3. TCRdb recomputed calls from the multiplex PCR reads with MiXCR, one row per CDR3 protein. This sample has approximately 720,000 distinct CDR3 sequences, with around a sixth found just once. What was sequenced was blood. The receptor source for this set is a woman aged 45-65 years with Graves' hyperthyroidism that later progressed to Graves' ophthalmopathy.

The rearrangement joins TRBV9 to TRBJ2-3, with 9 nucleotides matching TRBD2. The CDR3 totals 15 residues. From germline, CDR1 is SGDLS and CDR2 YYNGEE. After removal of 0 bases from V and 3 bases from J, the junction contained 2 bases not matched to a gene. CDR3 sequence (DNA): TGTGCCAGCAGCGTAGAAGGACTAGCGACAGATACGCAGTATTTT. Translation: CASSVEGLATDTQYF.

There are many counts of this clonotype. The gene calls are TRBV3-1 and TRBJ2-1; unclear D gene. The CDR3 covers 11 residues. The germline CDR1 and CDR2 sequences are LGHDT and YNNKEL (reference sequence). The V and J ends lost 5 bases and 6 bases respectively, with 5 bases between them. CDR3 residues: CASSKVNEQFF. DNA for the CDR3: TGTGCCAGCAGCAAGGTCAATGAGCAGTTCTTC.